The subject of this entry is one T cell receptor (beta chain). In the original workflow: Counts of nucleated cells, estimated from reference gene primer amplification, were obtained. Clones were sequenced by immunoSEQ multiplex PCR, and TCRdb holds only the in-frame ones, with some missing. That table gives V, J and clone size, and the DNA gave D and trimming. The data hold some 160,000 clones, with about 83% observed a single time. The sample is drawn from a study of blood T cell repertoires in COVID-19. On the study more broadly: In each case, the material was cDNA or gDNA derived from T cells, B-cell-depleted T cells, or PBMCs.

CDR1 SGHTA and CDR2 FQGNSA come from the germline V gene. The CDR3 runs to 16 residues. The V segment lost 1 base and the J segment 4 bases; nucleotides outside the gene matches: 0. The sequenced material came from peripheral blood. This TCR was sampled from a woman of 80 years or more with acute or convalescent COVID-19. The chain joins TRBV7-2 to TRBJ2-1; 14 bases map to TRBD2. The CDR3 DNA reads TGTGCCAGCAGCTTAGGACTAGCGGGAGGGTACAATGAGCAGTTCTTC. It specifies CASSLGLAGGYNEQFF.